The source of this T cell receptor beta chain is a study of blood T cells in healthy people across ages (dated by TCRdb to about 2015). Describing the broader study: Template switching captured roughly one uniquely barcoded TCR beta cDNA molecule per two T cells in model experiments. Donors were grouped into four age groups: young (average approximately 15 years), middle-aged (around 39), aged (about 60) and long-lived (just over 80). Two additional independent replicas of 1 million unique cDNA reads from the same blood draw were analyzed for two donors (one aged 18 to 30 and one aged 80 or older). To track age-related changes in TCR beta repertoire diversity, the study relied on deep sequencing normalized with unique cDNA molecular identifiers. To avoid experimental bias, donors of different ages were randomly spread across the sequencing lanes. Broader findings and caveats from the paper: As age increased, observed TCR beta diversity per million T cells dropped in a roughly linear way, and a significant reduction was already evident by age about 40. Estimates of total diversity from one million sequenced T cells were regarded as lower bounds and underestimates. Conclusive comparison of naive and antigen-experienced compartments was prevented by the profiling of bulk unsorted PBMCs. The percentage of naive T cells measured by flow cytometry correlated strongly with observed TCR beta diversity. Compared with the aged group, the long-lived group had more naive CD4+ T cells, fewer expanded clones and increased TCR diversity, suggesting age selection. The CMV infection status of donors was not known, potentially confounding age-related changes in expanded clonotypes.

The donors were around 39 Caucasian individuals from Russia, aged roughly 6 to 95 years, who were systemically healthy. About 10 milliliters of peripheral blood were collected from each donor into EDTA-treated Vacutainer tubes. Ficoll-Paque density-gradient centrifugation was used to isolate PBMCs, with at least 6.5 million per sample. Trizol reagent was used to extract total RNA from PBMCs, with at least 6 micrograms per sample. The percentages of naive CD45RAhigh/CD27high T cells were determined by flow cytometry on a PBMC aliquot from every donor. This clonotype was counted only a few times. Its antigen has not been determined. A junction end diverges from the germline sequence, so it may reflect a read error. The method behind the library was 5' RACE. TCRdb lists the instrument as Illumina HiSeq 2500. A second PCR of roughly 7 to 11 cycles was performed with a sample-barcoded 5' primer and a J-beta primer mix. A unique molecular identifier was introduced onto each TCR beta cDNA molecule by a template-switch 5' adaptor carrying 12 random nucleotides. At least 2.5 million CDR3-containing paired-end reads were obtained from each sample. The Mint cDNA synthesis kit, primed by a TRBC-specific oligonucleotide, was used to synthesize first-strand cDNA from all RNA. Following uracil-DNA glycosylase treatment, all cDNA underwent a first 18-cycle PCR with the universal primers M1SS and BC2_uni_R. Under the source paper's analysis protocol: For normalization, 1 million high-quality reads were randomly selected from each sample, with every read carrying a distinct molecular identifier. Reads sharing molecular identifiers were discarded rather than binned into consensus sequences. MiTCR, run with a Q25 quality threshold and the strictest error-elimination algorithm, handled CDR3 identification, clonotype clustering and error correction. A nonparametric unseen species model using Euler transformation provided a lower-bound estimate of total TCR beta diversity. Using fastp at Q25 and MiXCR, TCRdb reprocessed the public reads and kept productive beta chains. Each entry is one CDR3 protein sequence, shown with its most common DNA and genes. TCRdb's processing, not the study's, gives the V and J calls here. The sample table holds about 1,800,000 distinct CDR3 sequences, of which about 30% were seen once. 7% to 9% of the sample goes to the ten largest clones.

From its cysteine to its phenylalanine, the CDR3 spans 15 amino acids. Of all the DNA, just the CDR3 is kept, 45 bases in frame from base 1. Per the germline V gene (reference sequence), SEHNR is the CDR1 and FQNEAQ is the CDR2. In this chain, TRBV7-9 is recombined with TRBJ2-7, with a weak D call of TRBD2 (6 bases match). The material sequenced was blood. The sequence came from a woman aged 30 to 39 in good health. The CDR3 protein is CASSLGTGRFYEQYF. The bases read TGTGCCAGCAGTTTAGGCACCGGGAGATTCTACGAGCAGTACTTC.